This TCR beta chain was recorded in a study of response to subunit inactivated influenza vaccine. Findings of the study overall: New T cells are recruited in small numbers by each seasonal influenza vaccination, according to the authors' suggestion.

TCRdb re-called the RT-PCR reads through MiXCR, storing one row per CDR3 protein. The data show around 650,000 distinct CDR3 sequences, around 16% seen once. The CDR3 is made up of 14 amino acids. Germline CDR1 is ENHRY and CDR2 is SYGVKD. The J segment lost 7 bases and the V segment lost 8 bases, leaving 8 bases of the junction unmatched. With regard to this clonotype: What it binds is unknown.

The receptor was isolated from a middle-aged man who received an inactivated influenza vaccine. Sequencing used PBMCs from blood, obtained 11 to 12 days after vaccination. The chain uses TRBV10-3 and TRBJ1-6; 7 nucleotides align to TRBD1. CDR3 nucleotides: TGTGCCATCGGCCCCGGGACAGTCAATTCACCCCTCCACTTT. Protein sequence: CAIGPGTVNSPLHF.